The 22 T cell receptor beta chains below were found in one sample sequenced in a study of T cells in Graves' hyperthyroidism and ophthalmopathy. Researchers amplified the TCR beta CDR3 regions from RNA transcripts. HTBI primers were employed in a first-round RT-PCR of the TCR CDR3. TCRdb independently ran MiXCR on the multiplex PCR reads; one entry per CDR3 protein. This table has around 600,000 distinct CDR3 sequences, about a sixth appearing once. The sample consisted of blood. Source of these receptors: a middle-aged woman with Graves' ophthalmopathy.

This clonotype was recorded many times. The V gene is TRBV20-1, the J gene TRBJ1-5, with no clear D. V dropped 5 bases and J dropped 0 bases, with 8 bases sitting between them. CDR1 and CDR2 from the germline V gene are DFQATT and SNEGSKA (reference sequence). The CDR3 is made up of 13 amino acids. Here the CDR3 DNA reads TGCAGTGCTGGCGGCGTTAGCAATCAGCCCCAGCATTTT. It translates to CSAGGVSNQPQHF.

J is TRBJ2-3 and V is TRBV10-3; no clear D gene. V was trimmed by 6 bases and J by 6 bases, leaving 13 bases between them. The CDR3 sequence is 13 residues long. CDR1 and CDR2 (germline): ENHRY, SYGVKD. This chain's CDR3 is CAISGPAGDTQYF. The CDR3 DNA reads as TGTGCCATCAGCGGACCAGCCGGTGATACGCAGTATTTT.

To note about this clonotype: A read error is possible here, since a much larger clone lies one base away. V and J are TRBV6-1 and TRBJ1-5; 7 bases agree with TRBD1. The CDR3 totals 15 residues. From germline, CDR1 is MNHNS and CDR2 SASEGT. The CDR3 DNA follows: TGTGCCAGCAGCGGACAGGCTTCTCCTAATCAGCCCCGGCATTTT. Its protein is CASSGQASPNQPRHF.

In this sample, this clonotype turned up many times. The J gene is TRBJ1-2, the V gene TRBV11-2; 9 bases are a match to TRBD1. Germline CDR1 is SGHAT and CDR2 is FQNNGV. The CDR3 spans 13 residues. Trimming took 8 bases from V and 5 from J; bases not matched to a gene: 6. For the CDR3, the DNA is TGTGCCAGCGGACAGGGGCAATCTTATGGCTACACCTTC. This encodes CASGQGQSYGYTF.

This clonotype was counted many times. The chain uses TRBV20-1 and TRBJ2-7; TRBD2 matches at 15 bases. The V and J ends lost 5 bases and 0 bases, in that order; junction bases with no gene match: 11. The germline gives CDR1 DFQATT, CDR2 SNEGSKA (reference sequence). The length of the CDR3 is 18 residues. CDR3 region: CSAPGEGLAGGFSYEQYF. CDR3 nucleotides: TGCAGTGCTCCGGGGGAGGGACTAGCGGGAGGCTTCTCCTACGAGCAGTACTTC.

At least ten counts were recorded for this clonotype. The V call is TRBV30, the J call TRBJ1-4, with D perhaps matching TRBD1 (6 bases). The CDR3 is 14 residues long. Between the trimmed V and J ends, which lost 3 bases and 2 bases, there was a span of 10 bases. Germline loops: CDR1 GTSNPN, CDR2 SVGIG (reference sequence). CDR3 coding DNA: TGTGCCTGGAGACAAGGGGGGACTAATGAAAAACTGTTTTTT. As protein: CAWRQGGTNEKLFF.

This clonotype came up a few times. This chain uses TRBV28 with TRBJ1-5; D gene unclear. The V end was cut by 2 bases, the J end by 0 bases, with 14 bases between. This CDR3 has 17 residues. Germline CDR1 is MDHEN and CDR2 is SYDVKM. DNA of the CDR3: TGTGCCAGCAGTTTACAGTACCCAATTTATAGCAATCAGCCCCAGCATTTT. Its translation: CASSLQYPIYSNQPQHF. Full variable domain (outside the CDR3, taken from reference TRBV28 and TRBJ1-5): DVKVTQSSRYLVKRTGEKVFLECVQDMDHENMFWYRQDPGLGLRLIYFSYDVKMKEKGDIPEGYSVSREKKERFSLILESASTNQTSMYLCASSLQYPIYSNQPQHFGDGTRLSIL.

This clonotype was detected only a few times. The chain employs TRBV27 and TRBJ1-2; TRBD1 might be the D (6 bases). CDR3 length: 14 residues. Trimming shortened V by 3 bases and J by 2 bases, and 10 bases separated the two germline ends. CDR1 is MNHEY and CDR2 is SMNVEV in the germline V gene (reference sequence). This chain's CDR3 is CASSFTGTNYGYTF. The CDR3 DNA is TGTGCCAGCAGTTTTACCGGGACAAACTATGGCTACACCTTC.

The rearrangement uses TRBV29-1 and TRBJ1-5; D possibly corresponds to TRBD1 (5 bases). Germline loops: CDR1 SQVTM, CDR2 ANQGSEA. This CDR3 contains 12 residues. V lost 4 bases to trimming and J lost 7 bases, with 11 bases between them. The CDR3 bases are TGCAGCGTTGGGGGGTTGGGGCAGCCCCAGCATTTT. Its translation: CSVGGLGQPQHF.

This clonotype was observed at least ten times. The chain is built from TRBV7-8 and TRBJ1-5; 7 positions match TRBD1. Germline lookup yields CDR1 SGHVS and CDR2 FQNEAQ. This CDR3 spans 13 amino acids. J gave up 6 bases and V 5 bases, and 4 bases lay outside the gene matches. The CDR3 coding sequence is TGTGCCAGCAGCGTGCAGGGGGGTCAGCCCCAGCATTTT. This encodes CASSVQGGQPQHF.

This rearrangement joins TRBV28 to TRBJ1-4; 8 nucleotides align to TRBD1. Trimming took 6 bases from V and 8 from J; bases not matched to a gene: 8. The germline V gene has CDR1 MDHEN and CDR2 SYDVKM. CDR3 length: 14 amino acids. CDR3 residues: CASRSTGAGEKLFF. The CDR3 DNA follows: TGTGCCAGCAGGTCGACAGGGGCCGGGGAAAAACTGTTTTTT.

This clonotype has a count of ten or more. The J gene is TRBJ2-7, the V gene TRBV6-1, with D perhaps matching TRBD1 (5 bases). Germline CDR1 is MNHNS and CDR2 is SASEGT. CDR3 length: 15 residues. Trimming left V 10 bases short and J 5 bases short, with 24 bases between. CDR3: CAITRVLARSDEQYF. The CDR3, as DNA: TGTGCCATTACCAGGGTTCTGGCTAGATCCGACGAGCAGTACTTC.

This clonotype was observed many times. The chain is built from TRBV6-2 or TRBV6-3 and TRBJ1-1; possible D gene TRBD1, 5 bases. This CDR3 contains 15 residues. Germline V gives CDR1 MNHEY, CDR2 SVGEGT. Deletions cut 2 bases from V and 0 bases from J, with 10 bases between. The CDR3 bases are TGTGCCAGCAGTTACGTTCCGACAGTGAACACTGAAGCTTTCTTT. Translated: CASSYVPTVNTEAFF.

This clonotype occurred many times. The CDR3 DNA reads as TGTGCCAGCAGCTCCAACGGGGCCGACACTGAAGCTTTCTTT. The encoded protein is CASSSNGADTEAFF. This chain connects TRBV4-2 to TRBJ1-1; D might be TRBD1 (5 bases). This CDR3 is 14 amino acids long. The V and J ends lost 5 bases and 3 bases respectively, with 13 bases between them. Germline values: CDR1 LGHNA, CDR2 YNFKEQ.

This clonotype was detected many times. CDR3 DNA sequence: TGTGCCAGCTCACCATTCGACTCTGACACTGAAGCTTTCTTT. Translation: CASSPFDSDTEAFF. The rearrangement links TRBV18 to TRBJ1-1, with D unclear. V was pared by 2 bases and J by 3 bases, with 10 bases between. The CDR3 covers 14 residues. Germline CDR1 is KGHSH and CDR2 is LQKENI.

This clonotype was detected many times. The chain's CDR3 is CASSIEDYGYTF. The DNA of the CDR3 is TGTGCCAGCTCAATAGAGGACTATGGCTACACCTTC. V and J are TRBV18 and TRBJ1-2, with no clear D. The germline gives CDR1 KGHSH, CDR2 LQKENI. V lost 5 bases, J lost 3 bases, and 7 bases lay in between. This CDR3 has 12 residues.

This chain links TRBV6-1 with TRBJ2-7, with D perhaps matching TRBD1 (5 bases). V was clipped by 7 bases and J by 0 bases, with 7 bases between them. CDR1 is MNHNS and CDR2 is SASEGT in the germline V gene. CDR3 length: 12 amino acids. The DNA of the CDR3 is TGTGCCAGCAAGGACATCTCCTACGAGCAGTACTTC. As protein: CASKDISYEQYF.

Ten or more counts support this clonotype. The chain uses TRBV28 and TRBJ2-1; maybe TRBD2 (6 bases). Between the trimmed V and J ends, which lost 5 bases and 6 bases, there was a span of 17 bases. This CDR3 comprises 15 residues. In germline, CDR1 is MDHEN, CDR2 SYDVKM. The CDR3 sequence is CASSERLGPFNEQFF. As DNA, the CDR3 is TGTGCCAGCAGTGAAAGACTAGGTCCTTTCAATGAGCAGTTCTTC.

This clonotype was seen repeatedly, ten times or more. This rearrangement joins TRBV2 to TRBJ1-1; 8 bases line up with TRBD1. The trim removed 6 bases at V and 0 bases at J, leaving 3 bases unmatched. The CDR3 runs 14 residues. Germline-derived CDR1 and CDR2 are SNHLY and FYNNEI. For the CDR3, the DNA is TGTGCCAGCAGGCTGACAGGGGTGAACACTGAAGCTTTCTTT. Its protein is CASRLTGVNTEAFF.

This chain uses TRBV6-2 or TRBV6-3 with TRBJ1-6, with a weak D call TRBD1 (5 bases). Germline V gene sequence: CDR1 MNHEY, CDR2 SVGEGT. Trimming pared 7 bases from V and 6 bases from J, leaving 16 bases between. The CDR3 is made up of 15 amino acids. The CDR3 coding sequence is TGTGCCAGCACCGTTTGGGACCGGGGTAATTCACCCCTCCACTTT. Translation gives CASTVWDRGNSPLHF.

There are many counts of this clonotype. This chain links TRBV28 with TRBJ1-3; tentative D call: TRBD1 (6 bases). This CDR3 contains 16 residues. V shed 6 bases and J shed 0 bases, with 15 bases lying between them. CDR1 and CDR2 (germline): MDHEN, SYDVKM. CDR3 region: CASRDGGHLSGNTIYF. The CDR3 DNA reads TGTGCCAGCAGAGATGGGGGCCATCTCTCTGGAAACACCATATATTTT.

In its sample, this clonotype was seen many times. The rearrangement uses TRBV6-1 and TRBJ2-3; 9 nucleotides align to TRBD2. The CDR3 consists of 16 residues. Germline-derived CDR1 and CDR2 are MNHNS and SASEGT. V lost 4 bases to trimming and J lost 5 bases; unmatched junction nucleotides: 10. This chain's CDR3 is CASSVFAGGAGDTQYF. The CDR3 DNA reads TGTGCCAGCAGTGTTTTCGCGGGAGGGGCCGGAGATACGCAGTATTTT.